This paragraph reports one TCR beta chain. 13 Jbeta primers and 60 Vbeta primers were used for the PCR. Profiling relied on immunoSEQ multiplex PCR, and the TCRdb table lists in-frame clones only, not all of them. Of over 95,000 clones listed, 67% were seen once; the top ten hold about 7.7%. These data belong to a study of cytomegalovirus exposure and HLA in healthy donors. Germline trimming cut 4 bases from V and 4 bases from J; bases unmatched to any gene: 5. Looked up from germline, CDR1 is SGHRS and CDR2 is YFSETQ. The CDR3 has 14 amino acids. V and J are TRBV5-1 and TRBJ1-2; 9 bases are a match to TRBD1. The specimen sequenced was PBMCs. This TCR came from a man between 18 and 35 years old in good health and CMV-seropositive. The CDR3 protein is CASSPDRGPYGYTF. The CDR3 nucleotides read TGCGCCAGCAGCCCGGACAGGGGTCCCTATGGCTACACCTTC.